The 8 T cell receptor beta chains given below trace back to one sample, sequenced in a study of Ad26.COV2.S vaccination and SARS-CoV-2 variants. Stated treatment: roughly 18 received Ad26.COV2.S at low or high dose, single or two shots; 5 received placebo; per-sample allocation not given. It was on day 63 after the first vaccine or placebo injection that samples were taken. Assay: immunoSEQ multiplex PCR; the TCRdb copy retains only in-frame clones and omits some. The sample carries 440,000 or so clones, 90% recorded once. The starting material was peripheral blood, obtained in a trial of Ad26.COV2.S vaccine versus placebo. These receptors originate from a person between 18 and 65 years old who received the Ad26.COV2.S COVID-19 vaccine or a placebo.

V gene TRBV7-9 combines with J gene TRBJ2-7, with 9 bases fitting TRBD2. Germline loops: CDR1 SEHNR, CDR2 FQNEAQ (reference sequence). There are 15 residues in the CDR3. V lost 5 bases to trimming and J lost 3 bases; unmatched junction nucleotides: 8. The CDR3: CASSGQGTSSYEQYF. The CDR3 DNA is TGTGCCAGCAGCGGTCAGGGGACTAGCAGCTACGAGCAGTACTTC.

J is TRBJ2-3 and V is TRBV5-1; 9 nucleotides match TRBD2. The CDR3 runs to 14 residues. Trimming cost V 6 bases and J 10 bases; bases outside gene matches: 12. The germline V gene has CDR1 SGHRS and CDR2 YFSETQ. CDR3: CASTPREGVTAQYF. As DNA, the CDR3 is TGCGCCAGCACCCCGCGGGAGGGCGTTACAGCGCAGTATTTT.

This sequence joins TRBV18 and TRBJ2-3; TRBD2 matches 10 bases. V shed 3 bases and J 4 bases; nucleotides not matched to a gene: 16. The CDR3 sequence is 19 residues long. CDR1 is KGHSH, CDR2 LQKENI, per germline. DNA of the CDR3: TGTGCCAGCTCACCTCCCAAGAGGGGAGCGGGAGGGCCCGCAGATACGCAGTATTTT. This gives the protein CASSPPKRGAGGPADTQYF.

The gene calls are TRBV7-2 and TRBJ1-2; TRBD1 might be the D (5 bases). V was shortened by 5 bases and J by 2 bases, with 12 bases between the two germline ends. CDR3 length: 14 amino acids. CDR1 is SGHTA and CDR2 is FQGNSA in the germline V gene. The CDR3 coding sequence is TGTGCCAGCAGCCGGGACGCCTTGAACTATGGCTACACCTTC. It yields the protein CASSRDALNYGYTF.

The V gene is TRBV3-1 (or the pseudogene TRBV3-2), the J gene TRBJ1-6; maybe TRBD1 (5 bases). The CDR3 length is 14 residues. V was pared by 0 bases and J by 6 bases, with 6 bases between. Germline loops: CDR1 LGHDT, CDR2 YNNKEL (reference sequence). The chain's CDR3 is CASSQEGPNSPLHF. The CDR3 DNA is TGTGCCAGCAGCCAAGAGGGGCCTAATTCACCCCTCCACTTT.

The chain uses TRBV14 and TRBJ2-5; 12 bases fit TRBD2. Per the germline V gene, CDR1 is SGHDN and CDR2 is FVKESK. The J segment lost 5 bases and the V segment lost 0 bases, leaving 13 bases of the junction unmatched. This CDR3 spans 19 amino acids. In nucleotides, the CDR3 is TGTGCCAGCAGCCAAGATATTTGGACTAGCGGGAACCTCCGTGAGACCCAGTACTTC. It specifies CASSQDIWTSGNLRETQYF.

V usage is TRBV9 and J usage is TRBJ2-6, with TRBD2 identical over 14 bases. Per the germline V gene, CDR1 is SGDLS and CDR2 is YYNGEE. CDR3 length: 21 amino acids. Losses at the gene ends were 0 bases for V and 2 bases for J; bases not matched to a gene: 10. CDR3 sequence: CASSVEVAGLAGVTGANVLTF. CDR3 nucleotides: TGTGCCAGCAGCGTAGAGGTTGCGGGACTAGCGGGAGTCACTGGGGCCAACGTCCTGACTTTC.

This clone was found once. V and J are TRBV28 and TRBJ2-2, with 9 bases that match TRBD2. V shed 6 bases and J 5 bases; nucleotides not matched to a gene: 16. Germline V gives CDR1 MDHEN, CDR2 SYDVKM. CDR3 size: 18 residues. CDR3 bases: TGTGCCAGCAGCCCGCCCGGACTAGCGATTAAAGGAACCGGGGAGCTGTTTTTT. This encodes CASSPPGLAIKGTGELFF.